What follows describes a single T cell receptor (beta chain). This clonotype was detected only a few times. The antigen it binds to is not known. No much larger clonotype is one base removed from it; base qualities were not supplied. CDR1 is given as DFQATT and CDR2 as SNEGSKA, both from the germline V gene (reference sequence). Counted from cysteine to phenylalanine, this CDR3 has 13 amino acids. Solely the CDR3 DNA is kept, with 39 bases framed from the first base. V loses 1 base, J loses 9 bases, and the germline ends lie 15 bases apart. This entry comes from a study of T cells in Graves' hyperthyroidism and ophthalmopathy (dated by TCRdb to the late 2010s). Looking at the study overall: Peripheral blood was collected at initial diagnosis, before any treatment. To identify distinguishing TCR V-J signatures, a discovery cohort of around 100 patients was used, comprising 40 to 45 with Graves' ophthalmopathy and 55 to 65 with stable Graves' hyperthyroidism. An independent validation cohort of around 20 hyperthyroidism patients and about 16 patients who later progressed to ophthalmopathy tested prospective prediction of ophthalmopathy. For training and testing, the 110 or so patients in the discovery cohort were randomly divided in a 7:3 ratio. Thyroid tissue and blood T-cell repertoires from six Graves' hyperthyroidism patients were also compared in the study. Once sampling was done, hyperthyroidism patients were given methimazole at a starting dose of 30 mg daily, whereas ophthalmopathy patients were given high-dose intravenous methylprednisolone. According to the paper, TCR Vbeta CDR3 sequencing was carried out on 135 peripheral blood samples, which came from 40 to 45 ophthalmopathy, approximately 78 hyperthyroidism and roughly 17 progressor patients.

In the ophthalmopathy patients, disease was moderately to severely active, with a Clinical Activity Score of 3 or more, a NOSPECS grade of 4 or more, and a duration of less than 3 months. Exclusion was applied to patients with uncontrolled infections, other autoimmune diseases, pregnancy or lactation. Diagnoses relied on clinical symptoms, serum thyroxine and TRAb, thyroid ultrasound and orbital computed tomography. PBMCs were isolated from 10 ml of fresh peripheral blood by Ficoll-Paque density gradient centrifugation. Trizol reagent was used to extract total RNA, and RNA quality was then checked on an Agilent 2100 Bioanalyzer. Results and caveats for the whole study, not just this receptor: Most expanded thyroid clonotypes (frequency above 0.001) were also found in blood, which suggests that blood repertoires may mirror thyroid immune responses. In validation, the model predicted progression to ophthalmopathy with 65% to 71% sensitivity and 72% to 75% specificity, a median of 6.5 months before onset. A 13 V-J signature model separated ophthalmopathy from stable hyperthyroidism, with over 85% sensitivity and 81.08% specificity in cross-validation and 80%/75% in testing. Sample size was not statistically predetermined, and blinding of investigators to group allocation was not performed.

The TCR beta CDR3 regions were amplified from RNA transcripts. A first-round RT-PCR of the TCR CDR3 used the HTBI primer set with the Qiagen OneStep RT-PCR kit. Libraries were constructed in a second round of multiplex PCR, after which size selection and purification were carried out. Paired-end sequencing of the libraries was performed with 100 bp reads on an Illumina HiSeq2000. On the study's bioinformatics: Raw data were processed with SOAPnuke, discarding reads with adapters, uncalled bases, mean Phred below 15, or no exact constant-primer or identifier match. High-quality paired reads were merged using COPE v1.2.5, and each unique nucleotide sequence was defined as a clonotype. Clonotypes were aligned to IMGT TRBV, TRBD and TRBJ reference segments using MiTCR v1.1. The analysis was restricted to V-J combinations with a frequency above 0.0001, which together covered 99% to 99.2% of the repertoires. A TCS score was defined as the ratio of F50 (clonal expansion) to E x V (chaos), with BLOSUM62-based TCRdist applied between CDR3 peptides within each V-J. Welch's t-statistics and random forest reduced 500 to 550 V-J features to 10 to 15, which were used in a naive Bayes classifier (R e1071). Using fastp trimming at Q25 and MiXCR clonotype assembly, TCRdb reanalyzed the public sequencing data and kept in-frame beta chains. CDR3 protein sequences are deduplicated, and each keeps its most common genes and DNA. TCRdb, not the original authors, processed these V and J calls. Recorded for this sample are 600,000 or so distinct CDR3 sequences; about 14% of them occurred a single time. The ten largest clones add up to approximately 12% of the sample.

This TCR came from a woman between 45 and 60 years old with Graves' ophthalmopathy. The material sequenced was blood. The rearrangement joined TRBV20-1 to TRBJ2-5, with TRBD2 tentatively as D gene (5 bases match). The CDR3 is CSARVPGPGSQYF. The nucleotide sequence reads as follows: TGCAGTGCTAGAGTCCCGGGTCCGGGGTCCCAGTACTTC.